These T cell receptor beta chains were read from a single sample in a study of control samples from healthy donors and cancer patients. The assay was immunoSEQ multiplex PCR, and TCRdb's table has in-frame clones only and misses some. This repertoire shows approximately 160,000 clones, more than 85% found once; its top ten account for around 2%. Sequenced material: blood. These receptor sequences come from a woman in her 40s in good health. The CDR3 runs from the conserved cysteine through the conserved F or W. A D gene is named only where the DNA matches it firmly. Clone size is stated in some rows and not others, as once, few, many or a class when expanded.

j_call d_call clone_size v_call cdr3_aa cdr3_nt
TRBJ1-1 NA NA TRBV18 CASQDYAGIGDTEAFF TGTGCCAGCCAAGATTATGCGGGGATAGGCGACACTGAAGCTTTCTTT
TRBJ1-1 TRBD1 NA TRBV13 CASSLDRGSTEAFF TGTGCCAGCAGCTTGGACAGGGGGTCCACTGAAGCTTTCTTT
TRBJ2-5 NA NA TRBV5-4 CASSLSAPETQYF TGTGCCAGCAGCTTGTCAGCCCCGGAGACCCAGTACTTC
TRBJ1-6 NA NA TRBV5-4 CASRSGGAFNSPLHF TGTGCCAGCAGATCTGGCGGGGCCTTCAATTCACCCCTCCACTTT
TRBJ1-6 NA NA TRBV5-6 CASSGYNSPLHF TGTGCCAGTTCGGGTTATAATTCACCCCTCCACTTT
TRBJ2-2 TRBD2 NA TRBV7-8 CASSLYLAGSLVGELFF TGTGCCAGCAGCTTATACCTAGCGGGGTCGTTGGTCGGGGAGCTGTTTTTT
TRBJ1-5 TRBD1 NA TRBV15 CATSIGTGVQPQHF TGTGCCACCAGCATAGGGACAGGGGTTCAGCCCCAGCATTTT
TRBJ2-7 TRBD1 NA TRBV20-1 CSASTSGTGEQYF TGCAGTGCTAGTACATCGGGGACAGGCGAGCAGTACTTC
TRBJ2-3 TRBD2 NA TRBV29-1 CSVGLAVTDTQYF TGCAGCGTGGGACTAGCGGTGACAGATACGCAGTATTTT
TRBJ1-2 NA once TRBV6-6 CASTQLGGDYGYTF TGTGCCAGCACCCAACTCGGTGGAGACTATGGCTACACCTTC
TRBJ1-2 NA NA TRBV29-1 CSVEWGGVCTF TGCAGCGTTGAATGGGGAGGGGTTTGCACCTTC
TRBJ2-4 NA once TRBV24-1 CATRDELGIQYF TGTGCCACCCGAGATGAGCTAGGGATTCAGTACTTC
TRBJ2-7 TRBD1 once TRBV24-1 CATSDGQGNEQYF TGTGCCACCAGTGATGGACAGGGGAACGAGCAGTACTTC
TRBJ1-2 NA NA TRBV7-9 CASSFEAGDGYTF TGTGCCAGCAGCTTCGAAGCAGGCGATGGCTACACCTTC
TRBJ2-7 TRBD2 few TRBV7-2 CASSRAGGIGTEQYF TGTGCCAGCAGCCGTGCGGGGGGAATAGGAACCGAGCAGTACTTC
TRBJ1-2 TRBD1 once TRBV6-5 CASSYGTGQSYGYTF TGTGCCAGCAGTTACGGGACAGGGCAAAGCTATGGCTACACCTTC
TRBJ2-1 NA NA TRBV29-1 CSVELVQASYNEQFF TGCAGCGTTGAATTGGTACAGGCCTCCTACAATGAGCAGTTCTTC
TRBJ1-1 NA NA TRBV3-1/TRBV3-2 CASSQDPGNLNTEAFF TGTGCCAGCAGCCAAGATCCAGGGAACCTCAACACTGAAGCTTTCTTT
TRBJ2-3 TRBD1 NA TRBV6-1 CASSERGQARGTDTQYF TGTGCCAGCAGTGAAAGGGGGCAAGCGAGGGGCACAGATACGCAGTATTTT
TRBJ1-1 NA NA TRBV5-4 CASSEGGVSEAFF TGTGCCAGCAGCGAGGGAGGGGTTTCGGAAGCTTTCTTT
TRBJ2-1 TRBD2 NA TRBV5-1 CASSLSGTSRNEQFF TGCGCCAGCAGCTTGTCCGGGACTAGCAGGAATGAGCAGTTCTTC
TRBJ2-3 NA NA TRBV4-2 CASSPIIGITDTQYF TGTGCCAGCAGCCCAATTATCGGTATCACAGATACGCAGTATTTT